This T cell receptor (beta chain) derives from a study of CD8+CD57+ T cells in acquired aplastic anemia. TCR beta VDJ and CDR3 profiling used genomic DNA as template. TCRdb passed the reads through MiXCR, listing each CDR3 protein once. The sample consists of about 270,000 distinct CDR3 sequences, around 60% of them appearing once. The CDR3 is 14 residues long. From germline, CDR1 is SGHTA and CDR2 FQGNSA. As regards this clonotype: Relative to the germline gene, one junction end is altered; a read error may explain this.

The receptor was isolated from a human donor with severe aplastic anemia or a healthy control (not recorded which). J is TRBJ1-5 and V is TRBV7-2; D is unclear. The sample taken for sequencing was sorted CD4+, CD8+, or CD8+CD57+ T cells (not recorded which) from PBMCs. The CDR3 spells CAGSPRVGNQPQHF. The CDR3, as DNA: TGTGCCGGCAGCCCTAGGGTTGGCAATCAGCCCCAGCATTTT.